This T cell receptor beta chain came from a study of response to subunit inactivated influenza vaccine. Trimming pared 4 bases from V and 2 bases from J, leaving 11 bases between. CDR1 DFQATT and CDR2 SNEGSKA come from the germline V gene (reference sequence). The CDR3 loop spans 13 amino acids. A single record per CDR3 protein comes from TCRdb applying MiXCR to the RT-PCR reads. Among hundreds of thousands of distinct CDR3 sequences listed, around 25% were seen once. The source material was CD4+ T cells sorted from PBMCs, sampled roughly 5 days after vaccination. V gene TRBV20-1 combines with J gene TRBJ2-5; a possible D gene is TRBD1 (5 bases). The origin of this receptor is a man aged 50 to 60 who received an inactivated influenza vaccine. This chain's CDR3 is CSATRTYQETQYF. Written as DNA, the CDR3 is TGCAGTGCTACAAGGACATATCAAGAGACCCAGTACTTC.